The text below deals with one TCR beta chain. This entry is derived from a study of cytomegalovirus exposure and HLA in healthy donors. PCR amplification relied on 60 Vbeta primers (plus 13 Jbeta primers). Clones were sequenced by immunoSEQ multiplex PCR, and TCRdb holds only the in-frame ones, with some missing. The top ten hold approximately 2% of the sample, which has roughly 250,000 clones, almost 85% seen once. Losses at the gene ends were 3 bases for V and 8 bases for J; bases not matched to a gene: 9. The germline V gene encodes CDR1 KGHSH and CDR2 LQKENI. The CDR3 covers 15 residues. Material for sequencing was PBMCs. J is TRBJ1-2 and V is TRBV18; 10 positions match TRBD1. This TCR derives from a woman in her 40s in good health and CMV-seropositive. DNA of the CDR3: TGTGCCAGCTCACCCCTCGAGGGACAGGGGAACGGCTACACCTTC. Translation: CASSPLEGQGNGYTF.